The 32 T cell receptor beta chains reported below all come from one sample, sequenced in a study of cytomegalovirus exposure and HLA in healthy donors. The study ran its PCR with 60 Vbeta and 13 Jbeta primers. Assay: immunoSEQ multiplex PCR; the TCRdb copy retains only in-frame clones and omits some. The sample shows about 150,000 clones, over 65% of them seen only once. Specimen: PBMCs. The receptors come from a woman between 40 and 50 years old in good health and CMV-seronegative.

This clone was observed a few times. J is TRBJ2-7 and V is TRBV28; tentative D call: TRBD1 (6 bases). Trimming took 7 bases from V and 5 from J, leaving 24 bases between them. CDR3 length: 16 residues. CDR1 and CDR2 from the germline V gene are MDHEN and SYDVKM. DNA for the CDR3: TGTGCCAGCACCACCCCCCTCGGCAGGGGAAGACACGAGCAGTACTTC. Translated: CASTTPLGRGRHEQYF.

The chain is built from TRBV2 and TRBJ1-5, with TRBD1 matching over 10 bases. V trimming: 6 bases; J trimming: 6 bases; junction bases outside the gene matches: 14. This CDR3 contains 17 residues. Germline lookup yields CDR1 SNHLY and CDR2 FYNNEI. CDR3 sequence (DNA): TGTGCCAGCAGGAAGAACCGGGACAGGGGTCGGGTTCAGCCCCAGCATTTT. It yields the protein CASRKNRDRGRVQPQHF.

The chain joins TRBV5-1 to TRBJ2-5; 12 positions match TRBD1. Germline loops: CDR1 SGHRS, CDR2 YFSETQ. The CDR3 runs to 16 residues. After removal of 4 bases from V and 5 bases from J, the junction contained 9 bases not matched to a gene. The CDR3 DNA is TGCGCCAGCAGCGGGGGGGACAGGGGGCGCGCGGAGACCCAGTACTTC. It codes for CASSGGDRGRAETQYF.

This chain uses TRBV4-2 with TRBJ2-1; D is possibly TRBD1 (6 bases). In germline, CDR1 is LGHNA, CDR2 YNFKEQ. The CDR3 contains 15 residues. The V end was cut by 4 bases, the J end by 1 base, with 11 bases between. CDR3 residues: CASSPQGHSYNEQFF. Here the CDR3 DNA reads TGTGCCAGCAGCCCCCAGGGGCATTCCTACAATGAGCAGTTCTTC.

The V gene is TRBV7-9, the J gene TRBJ1-4; D is undetermined. There are 15 residues in the CDR3. The V end lost 1 base, the J end lost 4 bases, and 10 bases lay between the germline ends. Germline V lookup: CDR1 SEHNR, CDR2 FQNEAQ (reference sequence). CDR3 nucleotides: TGTGCCAGCAGCTTAGGTCTCGGGAGTAATGAAAAACTGTTTTTT. Translating gives CASSLGLGSNEKLFF.

V is TRBV4-2 and J is TRBJ2-7; the match to TRBD2 covers 9 bases. The trim removed 2 bases at V and 0 bases at J, leaving 14 bases unmatched. The CDR3 runs to 19 residues. Germline values: CDR1 LGHNA, CDR2 YNFKEQ. This CDR3 reads CASSQRTTSGSTTSYEQYF. CDR3 nucleotides: TGTGCCAGCAGCCAAAGGACGACTAGCGGTTCAACTACCTCCTACGAGCAGTACTTC.

The rearrangement joins TRBV7-2 to TRBJ2-5; tentatively, D is TRBD1 (5 bases). The DNA end is more similar to TRBJ2-7, so the J call may be wrong. The CDR3 runs to 13 residues. From germline, CDR1 is SGHTA and CDR2 FQGNSA. The CDR3 bases are TGTGCCAGCTCGACAGTTCGGTCCTACGAGCAGTACTTC. It yields the protein CASSTVRSYEQYF.

The chain links TRBV6-1 to TRBJ2-2; the D gene is possibly TRBD2 (6 bases). The CDR3 runs 15 residues. The germline V gene encodes CDR1 MNHNS and CDR2 SASEGT. Trimming removed 10 bases from V and 2 bases from J, with 17 bases in between. Written as DNA, the CDR3 is TGTGCCAACGGGGTGGTGGGACTTAACACCGGGGAGCTGTTTTTT. As protein: CANGVVGLNTGELFF.

The chain has TRBV5-1 and TRBJ2-5; 9 bases align to TRBD1. J gave up 5 bases and V 3 bases, and 8 bases lay outside the gene matches. The germline CDR1 and CDR2 sequences are SGHRS and YFSETQ. This CDR3 is 15 amino acids long. CDR3 residues: CASSWGTGPIETQYF. CDR3 coding DNA: TGCGCCAGCAGCTGGGGGACAGGGCCTATTGAGACCCAGTACTTC. Using reference TRBV5-1 and TRBJ2-5 for the parts outside the CDR3, the full variable domain is KAGVTQTPRYLIKTRGQQVTLSCSPISGHRSVSWYQQTPGQGLQFLFEYFSETQRNKGNFPGRFSGRQFSNSRSEMNVSTLELGDSALYLCASSWGTGPIETQYFGPGTRLLVL.

J is TRBJ2-7 and V is TRBV6-4; 7 nucleotides agree with TRBD1. The CDR3 length is 14 residues. The junction had 8 bases not matched to a gene; V was cut back by 6 bases and J by 3 bases. Germline values: CDR1 MRHNA, CDR2 SNTAGT. CDR3 DNA: TGTGCCAGCAGCGAGGGGGCTGGAGTCTACGAGCAGTACTTC. Its translation is CASSEGAGVYEQYF.

The genes are TRBV7-2 and TRBJ1-1, with a possible D match to TRBD1 (5 bases). Germline CDR1 SGHTA, CDR2 FQGNSA. The CDR3 runs to 13 residues. V was cut by 4 bases and J by 1 base, with 7 bases left in between. The CDR3 here is CASSYTGNTEAFF. CDR3 DNA sequence: TGTGCCAGCAGCTACACAGGGAACACTGAAGCTTTCTTT.

This clone appeared a single time. This rearrangement joins TRBV28 to TRBJ1-5, with D perhaps matching TRBD1 (5 bases). This CDR3 comprises 14 residues. Per germline, CDR1 MDHEN and CDR2 SYDVKM. Trimming stripped 6 bases from V and 4 bases from J, with 13 bases between. The CDR3 DNA reads TGTGCCAGCAGCCTCCTGGGGCGGAATCAGCCCCAGCATTTT. This gives the protein CASSLLGRNQPQHF. The whole variable domain, remainder taken from reference TRBV28 and TRBJ1-5, is DVKVTQSSRYLVKRTGEKVFLECVQDMDHENMFWYRQDPGLGLRLIYFSYDVKMKEKGDIPEGYSVSREKKERFSLILESASTNQTSMYLCASSLLGRNQPQHFGDGTRLSIL.

The genes are TRBV30 and TRBJ2-7; D gene ambiguous. CDR1 is GTSNPN, CDR2 SVGIG, per germline (reference sequence). CDR3 size: 12 residues. V lost 0 bases, J lost 4 bases, and 7 bases lay in between. The CDR3 here is CAWSVSQYEQYF. Written as DNA, the CDR3 is TGTGCCTGGAGTGTCTCACAGTACGAGCAGTACTTC.

V and J are TRBV5-1 and TRBJ2-7; D is unresolved. Germline CDR1 is SGHRS and CDR2 is YFSETQ. There are 12 residues in the CDR3. V was trimmed by 0 bases and J by 2 bases, leaving 3 bases between them. CDR3 sequence: CASSLDTYEQYF. The CDR3 DNA follows: TGCGCCAGCAGCTTGGATACCTACGAGCAGTACTTC.

The V gene is TRBV28, the J gene TRBJ1-1; D uncertain. This CDR3 has 11 amino acids. The germline CDR1 and CDR2 sequences are MDHEN and SYDVKM. V shed 4 bases and J shed 3 bases, with 3 bases lying between them. The CDR3 sequence is CASSSYTEAFF. CDR3 coding DNA: TGTGCCAGCAGTTCATACACTGAAGCTTTCTTT.

CDR3 sequence reads: CASGIGTYQEKLFF. The CDR3 nucleotides read TGTGCTAGTGGCATCGGGACTTATCAGGAAAAACTGTTTTTT. This chain uses TRBV12-5 with TRBJ1-4; a possible D gene is TRBD1 (5 bases). Per germline, CDR1 LGHNT and CDR2 FRNRAP. The CDR3 runs 14 residues. V lost 6 bases and J lost 8, with 16 bases in between.

V gene TRBV5-1 combines with J gene TRBJ2-2; 8 bases align to TRBD1. The junction had 10 bases not matched to a gene; V was cut back by 4 bases and J by 2 bases. The CDR3 sequence is 17 residues long. Germline lookup yields CDR1 SGHRS and CDR2 YFSETQ. CDR3 protein: CASSPRGQGANTGELFF. CDR3 DNA sequence: TGCGCCAGCAGCCCGAGGGGGCAGGGGGCCAACACCGGGGAGCTGTTTTTT.

A few counts support this clone. The V gene is TRBV27, the J gene TRBJ2-7; 8 bases are shared with TRBD2. CDR3 length equals 14 residues. J was trimmed by 0 bases and V by 4 bases; bases with no gene match: 2. CDR1 is MNHEY and CDR2 is SMNVEV in the germline V gene (reference sequence). The CDR3 DNA follows: TGTGCCAGCAGTTGGGCGGGGGGCTCCTACGAGCAGTACTTC. Translated, it gives CASSWAGGSYEQYF.

The V call is TRBV5-1, the J call TRBJ2-3; no clear D gene. The CDR3 is 14 residues long. The ends were cut back, 0 bases at V and 0 bases at J, with 5 bases in the middle. The germline V gene encodes CDR1 SGHRS and CDR2 YFSETQ. The CDR3 loop reads CASSLETSTDTQYF. CDR3 coding DNA: TGCGCCAGCAGCTTGGAGACTAGCACAGATACGCAGTATTTT.

V gene TRBV4-1 combines with J gene TRBJ2-7; 9 positions match TRBD1. Trimming cost V 2 bases and J 7 bases; bases outside gene matches: 9. The germline CDR1 and CDR2 sequences are MGHRA and YSYEKL. This CDR3 has 15 residues. The CDR3: CASSQTPLDRGEQYF. In DNA, the CDR3 is TGCGCCAGCAGCCAAACCCCACTGGACAGGGGAGAGCAGTACTTC.

The chain employs TRBV18 and TRBJ2-1, with a possible D match to TRBD1 (5 bases). V dropped 3 bases and J dropped 7 bases, with 10 bases sitting between them. This CDR3 region has 13 residues. Germline V CDR1 and CDR2: KGHSH, LQKENI. The CDR3 region has the DNA TGTGCCAGCTCACCGTCACAGGATAATGAGCAGTTCTTC. It codes for CASSPSQDNEQFF.

The V call is TRBV6-6, the J call TRBJ2-1, with TRBD1 identical over 9 bases. With V trimmed by 5 bases and J by 2 bases, 1 base remained unmatched. This CDR3 has 14 residues. Germline CDR1 MNHNY, CDR2 SVGAGI (reference sequence). This CDR3 is CASSDRGAYNEQFF. The DNA of the CDR3 is TGTGCCAGCAGTGACAGGGGGGCCTACAATGAGCAGTTCTTC.

This clone was counted a few times. The genes are TRBV5-6 and TRBJ1-4; D is unclear. The V end was cut by 4 bases, the J end by 1 base, with 11 bases between. Per the germline V gene, CDR1 is SGHDT and CDR2 is YYEEEE. The CDR3 runs 15 residues. This CDR3 reads CASSILHLTNEKLFF. CDR3 DNA sequence: TGTGCCAGCAGCATCTTACACCTAACTAATGAAAAACTGTTTTTT.

The chain couples TRBV30 to TRBJ2-7; the D gene is possibly TRBD2 (5 bases). The CDR3 is 14 residues long. Germline V gene data show CDR1 as GTSNPN and CDR2 as SVGIG (reference sequence). V lost 0 bases and J 2 bases, leaving 11 bases between the germline ends. This CDR3 reads CAWSVHSGAYEQYF. DNA of the CDR3: TGTGCCTGGAGTGTCCACAGCGGCGCCTACGAGCAGTACTTC. Drawing the rest from reference TRBV30 and TRBJ2-7, the complete variable domain is SQTIHQWPATLVQPVGSPLSLECTVEGTSNPNLYWYRQAAGRGLQLLFYSVGIGQISSEVPQNLSASRPQDRQFILSSKKLLLSDSGFYLCAWSVHSGAYEQYFGPGTRLTVT.

This chain uses TRBV10-3 with TRBJ2-1; 9 positions agree with TRBD2. Unmatched junction bases numbered 17, after V lost 10 bases and J lost 10 bases. CDR1 ENHRY and CDR2 SYGVKD come from the germline V gene. The CDR3 is made up of 15 amino acids. CDR3 amino acids: CATQGGGGAETEQFF. CDR3 in DNA: TGTGCCACACAAGGGGGCGGGGGGGCCGAGACCGAGCAGTTCTTC.

This chain connects TRBV27 to TRBJ2-7; 11 bases match TRBD2. The germline gives CDR1 MNHEY, CDR2 SMNVEV (reference sequence). V shed 6 bases and J 6 bases; nucleotides not matched to a gene: 10. The CDR3 consists of 15 residues. In DNA form, the CDR3 reads TGTGCCAGCAGGCTTCTAGCGGGGGGCCTAGGCGAGCAGTACTTC. Its protein is CASRLLAGGLGEQYF.

This chain connects TRBV9 to TRBJ2-1; TRBD2 matches 11 bases. CDR3 length: 16 amino acids. Trimming took 1 base from V and 2 from J; bases not matched to a gene: 2. Looked up from germline, CDR1 is SGDLS and CDR2 is YYNGEE. CDR3 residues: CASSVTLAGAYNEQFF. The CDR3 bases are TGTGCCAGCAGCGTAACACTAGCGGGGGCCTACAATGAGCAGTTCTTC.

This chain uses TRBV5-1 with TRBJ2-2; possibly TRBD2 for D (6 bases). CDR1 is SGHRS, CDR2 YFSETQ, per germline. The ends were cut back, 4 bases at V and 0 bases at J, with 13 bases in the middle. The CDR3 sequence is 16 residues long. This CDR3 reads CASSGGLSANTGELFF. The CDR3 DNA follows: TGCGCCAGCAGCGGGGGACTGTCCGCGAACACCGGGGAGCTGTTTTTT.

The V and J genes are TRBV7-8 and TRBJ2-1, with TRBD2 matching over 16 bases. Trimming at V came to 5 bases and at J to 2 bases, leaving 3 bases not matched to a gene. Germline V gene sequence: CDR1 SGHVS, CDR2 FQNEAQ. The CDR3 runs to 17 residues. The CDR3 loop is CASSPGTSGRAYNEQFF. In nucleotides, the CDR3 is TGTGCCAGCAGCCCAGGGACTAGCGGGAGGGCCTACAATGAGCAGTTCTTC.

This clone was detected a few times. This rearrangement joins TRBV5-6 to TRBJ2-5; 7 bases align to TRBD2. The CDR3 totals 17 residues. Trimming at V came to 4 bases and at J to 3 bases, leaving 15 bases not matched to a gene. Germline CDR1 reads SGHDT; CDR2 reads YYEEEE. In DNA, the CDR3 is TGTGCCAGCAGCGCGTTTCTAGCGGTACATGCGAAAGAGACCCAGTACTTC. Protein sequence: CASSAFLAVHAKETQYF.

This clone was counted a single time. This rearrangement joins TRBV5-4 to TRBJ1-6; 11 nucleotides agree with TRBD1. J lost 6 bases, V lost 4 bases, and 6 bases had no gene match. The CDR3 is 16 residues long. Germline values: CDR1 SGHNT, CDR2 YYREEE (reference sequence). The CDR3 reads CASSISGTGGNSPLHF. The DNA of the CDR3 is TGTGCCAGCAGCATATCCGGGACAGGGGGTAATTCACCCCTCCACTTT. Supplemented by reference TRBV5-4 and TRBJ1-6, the full variable domain reads ETGVTQSPTHLIKTRGQQVTLRCSSQSGHNTVSWYQQALGQGPQFIFQYYREEENGRGNFPPRFSGLQFPNYSSELNVNALELDDSALYLCASSISGTGGNSPLHFGNGTRLTVT.

The chain is built from TRBV5-4 and TRBJ2-1; 10 bases line up with TRBD2. Losses at the gene ends were 4 bases for V and 2 bases for J; bases not matched to a gene: 3. CDR1 is SGHNT and CDR2 is YYREEE in the germline V gene (reference sequence). The CDR3 runs to 15 residues. The CDR3 spells CASSPGLAAYNEQFF. As DNA, the CDR3 is TGTGCCAGCAGCCCAGGACTAGCGGCCTACAATGAGCAGTTCTTC.